Listed here are 26 T cell receptor beta chains from one sample, sequenced in a study of monozygotic twins with cystic fibrosis. Using immunoSEQ multiplex PCR, the repertoire was profiled, and TCRdb retains in-frame clones only, with some absent. The data contain approximately 25,000 clones, roughly 90% of them singletons. Material: blood. The receptors originated from a girl aged 2-10 years with cystic fibrosis.

This clone was found once. The rearrangement joins TRBV9 to TRBJ1-2; D call uncertain. V lost 0 bases to trimming and J lost 6 bases, with 18 bases between them. The germline gives CDR1 SGDLS, CDR2 YYNGEE. The CDR3 has 16 residues. The chain's CDR3 is CASSVGMLRGFDGYTF. In DNA, the CDR3 is TGTGCCAGCAGCGTAGGCATGTTGCGGGGATTCGATGGCTACACCTTC.

The chain uses TRBV20-1 and TRBJ1-3; no clear D gene. Trimming removed 6 bases at V and 4 bases at J, with 7 bases between. The CDR3 length is 11 residues. Germline loops: CDR1 DFQATT, CDR2 SNEGSKA (reference sequence). Here the CDR3 reads CSAVGGNTIYF. In nucleotides, the CDR3 is TGCAGTGCGGTGGGGGGAAACACCATATATTTT.

CDR3: CASSQVTSGGENTGELFF. In DNA form, the CDR3 reads TGTGCCAGCAGCCAGGTGACTAGCGGGGGGGAGAACACCGGGGAGCTGTTTTTT. V gene TRBV4-2 combines with J gene TRBJ2-2; 14 nucleotides line up with TRBD2. In germline, CDR1 is LGHNA, CDR2 YNFKEQ. The CDR3 is made up of 18 amino acids. The J segment lost 1 base and the V segment lost 3 bases, leaving 4 bases of the junction unmatched.

Written as DNA, the CDR3 is TGCGCCAGCAGCCCGACGGGACAGGAATTAGGGCAGTACTTC. This sequence encodes CASSPTGQELGQYF. The V call is TRBV5-1, the J call TRBJ2-7; 8 bases fit TRBD1. V was clipped by 4 bases and J by 9 bases; unmatched bases: 12. CDR1 is SGHRS, CDR2 YFSETQ, per germline. The CDR3 covers 14 residues.

The V call is TRBV21-1, the J call TRBJ1-5; the table gives TRBD1 as D, unverified against the DNA. TRBV21-1 is a pseudogene locus. There are 16 residues in the CDR3. The CDR3 here is CASSIQRTGDNQPQHF. In DNA, the CDR3 is TGTGCCAGCAGCATCCAACGGACAGGGGACAATCAGCCCCAGCATTTT.

V gene TRBV6-5 combines with J gene TRBJ2-7; 7 positions agree with TRBD1. CDR1 MNHEY and CDR2 SVGAGI come from the germline V gene. V shed 4 bases and J 3 bases; nucleotides not matched to a gene: 0. There are 12 residues in the CDR3. Here the CDR3 reads CASSWDSYEQYF. DNA of the CDR3: TGTGCCAGCAGTTGGGACAGCTACGAGCAGTACTTC.

This sequence joins TRBV28 and TRBJ1-2; 8 bases align to TRBD1. Germline V gene data show CDR1 as MDHEN and CDR2 as SYDVKM. The CDR3 runs to 13 residues. The junction had 4 bases not matched to a gene; V was cut back by 6 bases and J by 4 bases. As DNA, the CDR3 is TGTGCCAGCAGCCCAGGGGGCGTCTATGGCTACACCTTC. This sequence encodes CASSPGGVYGYTF.

The chain is built from TRBV27 and TRBJ1-1; weak D call: TRBD1 (5 bases). V was pared by 5 bases and J by 5 bases, with 15 bases between. Germline V gene sequence: CDR1 MNHEY, CDR2 SMNVEV (reference sequence). The CDR3 consists of 14 residues. This CDR3 is CASSPRGRKTEAFF. CDR3 coding DNA: TGTGCCAGCAGTCCAAGGGGAAGGAAAACTGAAGCTTTCTTT.

This clone has a single count. This chain uses TRBV2 with TRBJ2-7; tentative D call: TRBD2 (7 bases). This CDR3 spans 15 amino acids. V shed 9 bases and J shed 5 bases, with 23 bases lying between them. Germline V lookup: CDR1 SNHLY, CDR2 FYNNEI. The CDR3: CASLAGAGVSNEQYF. As DNA, the CDR3 is TGTGCCAGTCTTGCGGGGGCCGGGGTTTCCAACGAGCAGTACTTC.

V and J are TRBV29-1 and TRBJ1-1, with D unclear. With 4 bases removed from V and 1 base from J, the gap between germline ends came to 19 bases. This CDR3 contains 16 residues. Germline V gene data show CDR1 as SQVTM and CDR2 as ANQGSEA. The CDR3 DNA reads TGCAGCGTTGTCCCCATCGGGAGCACGGGGAACACTGAAGCTTTCTTT. Encoded protein: CSVVPIGSTGNTEAFF.

V gene TRBV11-2 combines with J gene TRBJ1-1; D not certain. Looked up from germline, CDR1 is SGHAT and CDR2 is FQNNGV. V dropped 2 bases and J dropped 6 bases, with 10 bases sitting between them. CDR3 size: 13 residues. Here the CDR3 DNA reads TGTGCCAGCAGCTTATCGGTGGGTTCTGAAGCTTTCTTT. Its translation: CASSLSVGSEAFF.

The CDR3 reads CASSPPGYEQYF. In DNA form, the CDR3 reads TGTGCCAGCAGCCCCCCGGGTTACGAGCAGTACTTC. J is TRBJ2-7 and V is TRBV11-2; unclear D gene. This CDR3 contains 12 residues. The V and J ends lost 5 bases and 4 bases respectively, with 9 bases between them. Germline V gene data show CDR1 as SGHAT and CDR2 as FQNNGV.

CDR3 nucleotide sequence: TGTGCCACCAGCACTGGAAACACCATATATTTT. Protein product: CATSTGNTIYF. V and J are TRBV15 and TRBJ1-3; no reliable D call. CDR1 and CDR2 (germline): LNHNV, YYDKDF (reference sequence). The CDR3 loop spans 11 amino acids. V was clipped by 4 bases and J by 2 bases, with 0 bases between them.

The genes are TRBV7-8 and TRBJ2-1, with 10 bases fitting TRBD2. This CDR3 has 13 residues. The germline V gene encodes CDR1 SGHVS and CDR2 FQNEAQ. Trimming at V came to 10 bases and at J to 3 bases, leaving 3 bases not matched to a gene. CDR3 bases: TGTGCCAACCAGCGGGGGGGCTACAATGAGCAGTTCTTC. This gives the protein CANQRGGYNEQFF.

This chain connects TRBV13 to TRBJ2-3, with no clear D. From germline, CDR1 is PRHDT and CDR2 FYEKMQ (reference sequence). The CDR3 sequence is 12 residues long. V lost 3 bases, J lost 4 bases, and 5 bases lay in between. CDR3 coding DNA: TGTGCCAGCAGCTTGAGTCCAGATACGCAGTATTTT. Residues: CASSLSPDTQYF.

V usage is TRBV7-8 and J usage is TRBJ1-2; TRBD1 matches 7 bases. The V gene end was trimmed by 1 base and the J gene end by 8 bases; junction bases not matched to a gene: 4. The CDR3 is 13 amino acids. CDR1 and CDR2 (germline): SGHVS, FQNEAQ. CDR3 loop: CASSLEHRGGYTF. The CDR3 DNA sequence: TGTGCCAGCAGCTTAGAGCACAGGGGCGGCTACACCTTC.

The rearrangement uses TRBV10-3 and TRBJ2-1, with a possible D match to TRBD2 (7 bases). Germline CDR1 is ENHRY and CDR2 is SYGVKD. Trimming cost V 3 bases and J 12 bases, with 21 bases left between them. This CDR3 has 15 residues. CDR3 nucleotide sequence: TGTGCCATCAGTGAAGCGGGGACTGGCAGGGGTCGGCAGTTCTTC. Protein sequence: CAISEAGTGRGRQFF.

The rearrangement links TRBV5-1 to TRBJ2-7; unclear D gene. Germline V gene sequence: CDR1 SGHRS, CDR2 YFSETQ. The CDR3 is 14 amino acids. V dropped 4 bases and J dropped 0 bases, with 11 bases sitting between them. The CDR3 here is CASSLTWSSYEQYF. The CDR3 coding sequence is TGCGCCAGCAGCCTAACCTGGAGCTCCTACGAGCAGTACTTC.

The chain recombines TRBV10-3 with TRBJ1-1, with D perhaps TRBD1 (6 bases). The CDR3 has 14 residues. Germline V gene sequence: CDR1 ENHRY, CDR2 SYGVKD. Trimming pared 6 bases from V and 2 bases from J, leaving 13 bases between. The CDR3, as DNA: TGTGCCATCAGCAAACAGGGTGAAAACACTGAAGCTTTCTTT. Protein: CAISKQGENTEAFF.

This clone was detected a few times. V is TRBV18 and J is TRBJ1-2; 9 bases match TRBD1. The CDR3 sequence is 14 residues long. The V segment lost 3 bases and the J segment 2 bases; nucleotides outside the gene matches: 1. CDR1 is KGHSH, CDR2 LQKENI, per germline. The CDR3 DNA follows: TGTGCCAGCTCACCGGACAGGGGCAACTATGGCTACACCTTC. Translating gives CASSPDRGNYGYTF.

The V call is TRBV5-1, the J call TRBJ2-7, with 11 bases aligning to TRBD2. In germline, CDR1 is SGHRS, CDR2 YFSETQ. The CDR3 is 15 amino acids. The junction had 6 bases not matched to a gene; V was cut back by 5 bases and J by 2 bases. The chain's CDR3 is CASREGLAVPYEQYF. The CDR3 DNA sequence: TGCGCCAGCAGGGAGGGACTAGCGGTCCCCTACGAGCAGTACTTC. Drawing the rest from reference TRBV5-1 and TRBJ2-7, the complete variable domain is KAGVTQTPRYLIKTRGQQVTLSCSPISGHRSVSWYQQTPGQGLQFLFEYFSETQRNKGNFPGRFSGRQFSNSRSEMNVSTLELGDSALYLCASREGLAVPYEQYFGPGTRLTVT.

The V and J genes are TRBV5-1 and TRBJ1-1, with 8 positions matching TRBD1. This CDR3 has 15 amino acids. Germline lookup yields CDR1 SGHRS and CDR2 YFSETQ. V shed 3 bases and J 2 bases; nucleotides not matched to a gene: 6. CDR3 bases: TGCGCCAGCAGCTACCGTGACAGGGGAAACACTGAAGCTTTCTTT. Protein: CASSYRDRGNTEAFF.

The chain employs TRBV6-5 and TRBJ1-1; D is ambiguous. Deletions cut 6 bases from V and 5 bases from J, with 13 bases between. Looked up from germline, CDR1 is MNHEY and CDR2 is SVGAGI. The CDR3 length is 13 residues. Here the CDR3 reads CASRMLLGTEAFF. The CDR3 DNA is TGTGCCAGCAGGATGCTATTGGGAACTGAAGCTTTCTTT.

The chain joins TRBV2 to TRBJ2-1; D is unresolved. This CDR3 region has 10 residues. Trimming pared 7 bases from V and 6 bases from J, leaving 4 bases between. Germline CDR1 is SNHLY and CDR2 is FYNNEI. DNA for the CDR3: TGTGCCAGCACCAGCAATGAGCAGTTCTTC. It translates to CASTSNEQFF.

The rearrangement uses TRBV7-9 and TRBJ2-4, with 8 bases that match TRBD2. The CDR3 loop spans 14 amino acids. The V gene's germline CDR1 is SEHNR and CDR2 FQNEAQ (reference sequence). Trimming cost V 5 bases and J 5 bases; bases outside gene matches: 5. CDR3 protein: CASSVSGVENIQYF. The CDR3 DNA sequence: TGTGCCAGCAGCGTTAGCGGGGTTGAAAACATTCAGTACTTC.

This clone was detected once. V usage is TRBV11-2 and J usage is TRBJ1-5, with no clear D. The CDR3 covers 15 residues. CDR1 SGHAT and CDR2 FQNNGV come from the germline V gene. V was pared by 4 bases and J by 1 base, with 11 bases between. CDR3 sequence: CASSSVEGSNQPQHF. DNA of the CDR3: TGTGCCAGCAGCTCTGTGGAGGGAAGCAATCAGCCCCAGCATTTT.